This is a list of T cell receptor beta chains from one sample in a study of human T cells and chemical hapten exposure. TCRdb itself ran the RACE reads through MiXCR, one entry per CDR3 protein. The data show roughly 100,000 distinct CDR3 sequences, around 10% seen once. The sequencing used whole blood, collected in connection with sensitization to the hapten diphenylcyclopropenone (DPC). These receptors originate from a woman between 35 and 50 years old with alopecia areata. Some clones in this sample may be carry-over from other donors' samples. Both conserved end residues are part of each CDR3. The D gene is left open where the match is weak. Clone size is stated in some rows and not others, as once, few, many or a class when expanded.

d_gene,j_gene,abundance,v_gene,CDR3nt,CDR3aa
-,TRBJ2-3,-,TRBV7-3,TGTGCCAGCAGCTTAAGACTATCCACAGATACGCAGTATTTT,CASSLRLSTDTQYF
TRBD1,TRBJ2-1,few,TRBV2,TGTGCCAGCAGTGTGGGCCCAGGGGGCATGCATGAGCAGTTCTTC,CASSVGPGGMHEQFF
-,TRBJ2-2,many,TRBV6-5,TGTGCCAGCAGTTACTCTTATGCCGGGGAGCTGTTTTTT,CASSYSYAGELFF
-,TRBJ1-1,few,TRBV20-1,TGCAGTGCTAGAGACAGAACCCATGAAGCTTTCTTT,CSARDRTHEAFF
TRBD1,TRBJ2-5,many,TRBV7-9,TGTGCCAGCAGCCCTGGACAGGGCGTAGAGACCCAGTACTTC,CASSPGQGVETQYF
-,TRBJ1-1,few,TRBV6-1,TGTGCCAGCAGTGTGGTCCCGGGAACTGAAGCTTTCTTT,CASSVVPGTEAFF
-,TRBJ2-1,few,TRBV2,TGTGCCAGCAGTGATCTGGAGGGGGCCTCCAATGAGCAGTTCTTC,CASSDLEGASNEQFF
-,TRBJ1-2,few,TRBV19,TGTGCCAGTAAGCAGCGTGACTATGGCTACACCTTC,CASKQRDYGYTF
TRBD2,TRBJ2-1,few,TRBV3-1,TGTGCCAGCAGCGCTAGCGGCTCCTACAATGAGCAGTTCTTC,CASSASGSYNEQFF
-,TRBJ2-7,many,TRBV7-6,TGTGCCAGCAGCTCGGGGTTCACCTACGAGCAGTACTTC,CASSSGFTYEQYF
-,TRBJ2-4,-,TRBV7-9,TGTGCCAGCAGCTTAGCGGGAGAAAACATTCAGTACTTC,CASSLAGENIQYF
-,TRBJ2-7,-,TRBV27,TGTGCCAGCAGTATGACCGGGAGCTCCTACGAGCAGTACTTC,CASSMTGSSYEQYF
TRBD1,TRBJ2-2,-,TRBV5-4,TGTGCCAGCAGCTGGGACAGGGCCAACACCGGGGAGCTGTTTTTT,CASSWDRANTGELFF
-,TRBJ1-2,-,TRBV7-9,TGTGCCAGCAGCCTCGGGGACACCTCCTATGGCTACACCTTC,CASSLGDTSYGYTF
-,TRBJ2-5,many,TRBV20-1,TGCAGTGCTAGCGGGCTGGGGCAGCAAGAGACCCAGTACTTC,CSASGLGQQETQYF
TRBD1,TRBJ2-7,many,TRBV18,TGTGCCAGCTCACCACGGGCCGCAGGGGGCGAGCAGTACTTC,CASSPRAAGGEQYF
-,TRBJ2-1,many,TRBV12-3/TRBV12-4,TGTGCCAGCAGTCATGCTTGGGGGAGTGAGCAGTTCTTC,CASSHAWGSEQFF
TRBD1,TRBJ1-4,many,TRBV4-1,TGCGCCAGCAGCCCAGGACAGGGGCCCGATAATGAAAAACTGTTTTTT,CASSPGQGPDNEKLFF
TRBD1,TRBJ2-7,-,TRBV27,TGTGCCAGCAGATTAAGCTTCCAGGGGGTAACCTACGAGCAGTACTTC,CASRLSFQGVTYEQYF
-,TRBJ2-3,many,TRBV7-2,TGTGCCAGCAGCTTAGTCGGGGGAGCGGGCACAGATACGCAGTATTTT,CASSLVGGAGTDTQYF
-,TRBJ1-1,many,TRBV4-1,TGCGCCAGCTCCCCCTCGGGGATCACTGAAGCTTTCTTT,CASSPSGITEAFF
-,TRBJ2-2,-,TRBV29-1,TGCAGCGTTGAAGGGGACGCGAATCCCGGGGAGCTGTTTTTT,CSVEGDANPGELFF
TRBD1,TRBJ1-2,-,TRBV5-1,TGCGCCAGCAGCCTGGGACAGGCCGCGGATGGCTACACCTTC,CASSLGQAADGYTF
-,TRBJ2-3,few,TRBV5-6,TGTGCCAGCAGCCGGGGGACCACCGGGACAGATACGCAGTATTTT,CASSRGTTGTDTQYF
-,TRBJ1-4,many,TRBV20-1,TGCAGTGCTCCCGGACATAATAATGAAAAACTGTTTTTT,CSAPGHNNEKLFF
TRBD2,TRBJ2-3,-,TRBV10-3,TGTGCCATCAGTGAGGGGCTAGCGGCGGATACGCAGTATTTT,CAISEGLAADTQYF
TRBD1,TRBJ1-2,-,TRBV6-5,TGTGCCAGCAGTTACCAGGGACAGGGTGGGGACTATGGCTACACCTTC,CASSYQGQGGDYGYTF
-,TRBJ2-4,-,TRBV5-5,TGTGCCAGCAGCTTGGAAGGAACAGCCGCCAAAAACATTCAGTACTTC,CASSLEGTAAKNIQYF
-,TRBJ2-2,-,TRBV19,TGTGCCGGTAAGCAGAGCGGTCAAACCGGGGAGCTGTTTTTT,CAGKQSGQTGELFF
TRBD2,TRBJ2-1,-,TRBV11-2,TGTGCCAGCAGCTTGTCGTCTAGCGGGGGGGTGGAGCAGTTCTTC,CASSLSSSGGVEQFF
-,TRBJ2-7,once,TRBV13,TGTGCCAGCAGCCGCACCCCCTACGAGCAGTACTTC,CASSRTPYEQYF
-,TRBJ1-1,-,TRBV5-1,TGCGCCAGCAGCTTGGGGGCCGGGAACACTGAAGCTTTCTTT,CASSLGAGNTEAFF
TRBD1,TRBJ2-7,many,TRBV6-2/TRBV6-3,TGTGCCAGCAGTTACTCCGGGACAGGGGGCGAGCAGTACTTC,CASSYSGTGGEQYF
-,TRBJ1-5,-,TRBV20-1,TGCAGTGCTAGAGATCCGGACGGCAATCAGCCCCAGCATTTT,CSARDPDGNQPQHF
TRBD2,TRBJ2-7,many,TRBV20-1,TGCAGCCTTCGTCCTAGCGGAGCCTACGAGCAGTACTTC,CSLRPSGAYEQYF
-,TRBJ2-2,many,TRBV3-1,TGTGCCAGCAGCCAAGAATTTAGCGCGTCCGGGGAGCTGTTTTTT,CASSQEFSASGELFF
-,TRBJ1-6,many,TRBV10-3,TGTGCCATCAGTGGCGGCCGCTCAGTTAATTCACCCCTCCACTTT,CAISGGRSVNSPLHF
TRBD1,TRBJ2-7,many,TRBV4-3,TGCGCCAGCAGCCGGGACAGGGTTCTTGGGGGCGAGCAGTACTTC,CASSRDRVLGGEQYF
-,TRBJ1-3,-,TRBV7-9,TGTGCCAGCAGCTCCGAAAGCTCTGGAAACACCATATATTTT,CASSSESSGNTIYF
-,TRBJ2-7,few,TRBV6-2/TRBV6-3,TGTGCCAGCCGTCATAAGAGCTCCTACGAGCAGTACTTC,CASRHKSSYEQYF
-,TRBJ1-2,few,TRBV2,TGTGCCAGCAGTGAAACCCCTCGGGGGGGCTACACCTTC,CASSETPRGGYTF
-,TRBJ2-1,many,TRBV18,TGTGCCAGCTCCCTCCGGGACCCCCAATACAATGAGCAGTTCTTC,CASSLRDPQYNEQFF
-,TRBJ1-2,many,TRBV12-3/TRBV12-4,TGTGCCAGCAGCCCCCTCGACGGGTCCCGGGGAGGCTACACCTTC,CASSPLDGSRGGYTF
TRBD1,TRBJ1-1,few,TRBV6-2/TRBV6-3,TGTGCCAGCAGCGGGACAGCCATCTTGAACACTGAAGCTTTCTTT,CASSGTAILNTEAFF
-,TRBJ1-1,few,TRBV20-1,TGCAGTGCTCCCCCCGGAGGAGCTTTCTTT,CSAPPGGAFF
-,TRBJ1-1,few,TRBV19,TGTGCCAGTAGTATAGGGGGACTTGAAGCTTTCTTT,CASSIGGLEAFF
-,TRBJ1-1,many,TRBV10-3,TGTGCCATCAGTGTGGGGTTGACAGTAGGACGCGACACTGAAGCTTTCTTT,CAISVGLTVGRDTEAFF
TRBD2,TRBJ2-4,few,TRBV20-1,TGCAGTGCTCCCGGACTAGCGGGGTTCAAAAACATTCAGTACTTC,CSAPGLAGFKNIQYF
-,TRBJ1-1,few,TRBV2,TGTGCCAGCAGCTTGGACACGAACACTGAAGCTTTCTTT,CASSLDTNTEAFF
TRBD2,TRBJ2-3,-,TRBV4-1,TGCGCCAGCAGCCACTCCCGGGAGACTAGCGGGGGTCGGGGAGATACGCAGTATTTT,CASSHSRETSGGRGDTQYF
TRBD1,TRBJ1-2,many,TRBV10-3,TGTGCCATCAGTGAGCCTCACGGGGGACAGGGGGCGGATGGCTACACCTTC,CAISEPHGGQGADGYTF
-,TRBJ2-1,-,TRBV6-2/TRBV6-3,TGTGCCAGCACCCTAGACCGGCTGGGGGAGCAGTTCTTC,CASTLDRLGEQFF
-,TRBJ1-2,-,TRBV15,TGTGTCACCAGCAGTCAGGGTGCCGGTGGCTACACCTTC,CVTSSQGAGGYTF
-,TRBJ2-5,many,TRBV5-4,TGTGCCAGCAGCTTGGATTTGTCCCAAGAGACCCAGTACTTC,CASSLDLSQETQYF
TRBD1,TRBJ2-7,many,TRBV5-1,TGCGCCAGCAGCACCCAAGCTGGGACAGGGCTTTACGAGCAGTACTTC,CASSTQAGTGLYEQYF
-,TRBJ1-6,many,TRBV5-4,TGTGCCAGCAGCTTGACAGGAGGGGCTTCACCCCTCCACTTT,CASSLTGGASPLHF
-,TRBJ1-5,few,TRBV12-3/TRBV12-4,TGTGCCAGCAGTTTAGGGGCCCGGGTGGGTCAGCCCCAGCATTTT,CASSLGARVGQPQHF
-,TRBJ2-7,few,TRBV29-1,TGCAGCGTTGAAACGGGGTGGTACGAGCAGTACTTC,CSVETGWYEQYF
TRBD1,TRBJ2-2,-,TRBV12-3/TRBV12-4,TGTGCCAGCAGTTTAGTCTGGGGACAGTCGAACACCGGGGAGCTGTTTTTT,CASSLVWGQSNTGELFF
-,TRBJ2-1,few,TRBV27,TGTGCCAGCAGTTTCAGGGACGGATGGGATGAGCAGTTCTTC,CASSFRDGWDEQFF